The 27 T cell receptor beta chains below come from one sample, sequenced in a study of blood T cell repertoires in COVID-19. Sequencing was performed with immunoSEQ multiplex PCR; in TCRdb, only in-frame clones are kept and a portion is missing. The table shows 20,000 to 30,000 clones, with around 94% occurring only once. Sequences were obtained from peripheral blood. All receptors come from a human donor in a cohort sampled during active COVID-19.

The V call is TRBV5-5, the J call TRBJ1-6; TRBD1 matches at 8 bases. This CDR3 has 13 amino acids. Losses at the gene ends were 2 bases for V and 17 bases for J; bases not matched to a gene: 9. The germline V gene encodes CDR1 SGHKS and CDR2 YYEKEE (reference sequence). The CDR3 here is CASSFDRGSTIHF. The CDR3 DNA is TGTGCCAGCAGCTTCGACAGGGGCTCCACAATCCACTTT.

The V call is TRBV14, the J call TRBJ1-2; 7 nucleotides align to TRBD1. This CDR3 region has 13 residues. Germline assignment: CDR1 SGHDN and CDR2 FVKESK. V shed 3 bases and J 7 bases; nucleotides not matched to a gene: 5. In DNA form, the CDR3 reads TGTGCCAGCAGCCACCGGGGACAGAGTGGCTACACCTTC. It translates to CASSHRGQSGYTF.

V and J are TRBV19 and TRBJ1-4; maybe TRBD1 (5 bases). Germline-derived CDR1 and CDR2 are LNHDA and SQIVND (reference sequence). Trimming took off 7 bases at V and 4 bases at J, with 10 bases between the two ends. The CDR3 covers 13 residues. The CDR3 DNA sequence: TGTGCCAGTAACAGGCAGGGTAATGAAAAACTGTTTTTT. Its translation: CASNRQGNEKLFF. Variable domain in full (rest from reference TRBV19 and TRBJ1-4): DGGITQSPKYLFRKEGQNVTLSCEQNLNHDAMYWYRQDPGQGLRLIYYSQIVNDFQKGDIAEGYSVSREKKESFPLTVTSAQKNPTAFYLCASNRQGNEKLFFGSGTQLSVL.

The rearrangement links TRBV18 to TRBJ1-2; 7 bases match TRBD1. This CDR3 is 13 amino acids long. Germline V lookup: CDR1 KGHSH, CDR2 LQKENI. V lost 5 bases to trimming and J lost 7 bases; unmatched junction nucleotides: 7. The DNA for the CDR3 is TGTGCCAGCTCAGAACAGGGGAAGGGTGGCTACACCTTC. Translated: CASSEQGKGGYTF. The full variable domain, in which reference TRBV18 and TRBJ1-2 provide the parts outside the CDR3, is NAGVMQNPRHLVRRRGQEARLRCSPMKGHSHVYWYRQLPEEGLKFMVYLQKENIIDESGMPKERFSAEFPKEGPSILRIQQVVRGDSAAYFCASSEQGKGGYTFGSGTRLTVV.

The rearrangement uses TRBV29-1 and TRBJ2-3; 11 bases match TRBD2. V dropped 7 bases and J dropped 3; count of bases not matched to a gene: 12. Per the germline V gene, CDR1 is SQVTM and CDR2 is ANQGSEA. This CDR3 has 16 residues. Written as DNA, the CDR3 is TGCAGCGCGATCCGGACTAGCGGGTCTCTGACAGATACGCAGTATTTT. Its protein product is CSAIRTSGSLTDTQYF.

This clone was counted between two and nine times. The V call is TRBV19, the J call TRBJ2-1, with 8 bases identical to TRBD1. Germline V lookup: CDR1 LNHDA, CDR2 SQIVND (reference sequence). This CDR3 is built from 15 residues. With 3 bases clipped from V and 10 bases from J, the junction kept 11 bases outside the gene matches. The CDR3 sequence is CASSISDRVWWEQFF. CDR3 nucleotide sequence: TGTGCCAGTAGTATCTCGGACAGGGTATGGTGGGAGCAGTTCTTC.

CDR3 region: CASSPRREGSNQPQHF. DNA of the CDR3: TGTGCCAGTAGTCCCCGCAGGGAAGGGAGCAATCAGCCCCAGCATTTT. The chain is built from TRBV19 and TRBJ1-5; possible D gene TRBD1, 5 bases. This CDR3 spans 16 amino acids. V was shortened by 5 bases and J by 1 base, with 15 bases between the two germline ends. Germline CDR1 LNHDA, CDR2 SQIVND (reference sequence).

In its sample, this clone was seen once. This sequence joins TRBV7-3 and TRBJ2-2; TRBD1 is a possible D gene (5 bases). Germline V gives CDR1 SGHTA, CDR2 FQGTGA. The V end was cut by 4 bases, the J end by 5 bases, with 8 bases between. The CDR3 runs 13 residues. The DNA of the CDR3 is TGTGCCAGCAGCTCCAGGGTGACCGGGGAGCTGTTTTTT. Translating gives CASSSRVTGELFF.

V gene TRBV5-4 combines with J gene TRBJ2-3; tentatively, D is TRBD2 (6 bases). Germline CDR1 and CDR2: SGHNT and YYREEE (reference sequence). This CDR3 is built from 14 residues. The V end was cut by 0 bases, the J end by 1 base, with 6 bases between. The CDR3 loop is CASSLGGGTDTQYF. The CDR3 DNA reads TGTGCCAGCAGCTTGGGGGGGGGCACAGATACGCAGTATTTT.

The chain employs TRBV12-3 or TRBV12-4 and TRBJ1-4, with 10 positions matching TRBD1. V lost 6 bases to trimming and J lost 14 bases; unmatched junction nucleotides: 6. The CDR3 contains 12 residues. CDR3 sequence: CASSRGTGVLFF. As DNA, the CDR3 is TGTGCCAGCAGCCGAGGGACAGGGGTTCTGTTTTTT.

The CDR3 protein is CAWSVQVPEQYF. The CDR3 nucleotides are TGTGCCTGGAGTGTACAAGTCCCCGAGCAGTACTTC. This chain connects TRBV30 to TRBJ2-7; D gene ambiguous. The germline V gene encodes CDR1 GTSNPN and CDR2 SVGIG (reference sequence). The CDR3 is 12 residues long. V lost 0 bases to trimming and J lost 6 bases, with 9 bases between them.

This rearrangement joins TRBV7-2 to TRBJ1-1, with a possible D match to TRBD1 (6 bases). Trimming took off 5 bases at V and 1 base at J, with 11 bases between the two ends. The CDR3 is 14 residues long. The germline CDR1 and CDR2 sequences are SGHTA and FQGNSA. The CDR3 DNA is TGTGCCAGCAGCCCCCGGGACAAGAACACTGAAGCTTTCTTT. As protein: CASSPRDKNTEAFF.

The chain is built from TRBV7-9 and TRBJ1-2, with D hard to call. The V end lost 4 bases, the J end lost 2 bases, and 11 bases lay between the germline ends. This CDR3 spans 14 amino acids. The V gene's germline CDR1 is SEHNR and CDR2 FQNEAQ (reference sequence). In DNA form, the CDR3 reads TGTGCCAGCAGCTCCGACACCTTCAACTATGGCTACACCTTC. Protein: CASSSDTFNYGYTF.

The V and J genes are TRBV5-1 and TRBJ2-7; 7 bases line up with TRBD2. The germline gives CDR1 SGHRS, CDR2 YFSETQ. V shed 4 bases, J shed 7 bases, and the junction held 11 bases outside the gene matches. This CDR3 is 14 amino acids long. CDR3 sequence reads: CASSAGPGEGEQYF. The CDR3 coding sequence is TGCGCCAGCAGCGCCGGACCGGGGGAGGGGGAGCAGTACTTC.

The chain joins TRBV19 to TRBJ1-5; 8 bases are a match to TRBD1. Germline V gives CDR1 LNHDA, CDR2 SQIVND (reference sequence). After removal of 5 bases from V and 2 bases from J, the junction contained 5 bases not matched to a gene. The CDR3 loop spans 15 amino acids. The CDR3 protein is CASSPGTGGNQPQHF. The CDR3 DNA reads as TGTGCCAGTAGTCCCGGGACAGGAGGCAATCAGCCCCAGCATTTT.

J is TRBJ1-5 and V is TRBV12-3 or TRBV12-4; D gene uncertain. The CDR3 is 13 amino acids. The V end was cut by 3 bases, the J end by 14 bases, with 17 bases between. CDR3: CASSLARTNNEHF. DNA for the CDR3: TGTGCCAGCAGTTTGGCCAGAACAAACAACGAGCATTTT.

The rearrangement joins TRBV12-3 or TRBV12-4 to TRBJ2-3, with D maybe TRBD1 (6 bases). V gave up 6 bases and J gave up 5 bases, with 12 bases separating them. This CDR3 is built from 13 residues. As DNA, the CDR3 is TGTGCCAGCAGACCTACAGGGATAGATACGCAGTATTTT. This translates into CASRPTGIDTQYF.

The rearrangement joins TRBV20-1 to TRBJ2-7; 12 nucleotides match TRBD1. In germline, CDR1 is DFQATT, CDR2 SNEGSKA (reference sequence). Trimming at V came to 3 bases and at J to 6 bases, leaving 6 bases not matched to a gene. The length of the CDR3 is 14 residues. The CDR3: CSASRGTGGSEQYF. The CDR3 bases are TGCAGTGCTAGTAGGGGGACAGGGGGCTCCGAGCAGTACTTC.

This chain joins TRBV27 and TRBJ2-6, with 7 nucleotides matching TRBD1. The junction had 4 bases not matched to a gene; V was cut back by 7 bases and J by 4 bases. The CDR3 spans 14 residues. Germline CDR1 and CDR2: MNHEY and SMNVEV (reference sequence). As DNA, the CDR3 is TGTGCCAGCAAGGGGGCATCAGGGGCCAACGTCCTGACTTTC. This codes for CASKGASGANVLTF.

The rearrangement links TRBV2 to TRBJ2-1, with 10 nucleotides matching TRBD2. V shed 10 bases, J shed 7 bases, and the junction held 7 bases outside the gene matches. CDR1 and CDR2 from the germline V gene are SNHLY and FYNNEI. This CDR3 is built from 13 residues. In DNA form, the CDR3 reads TGTGCCAAGAGTAGCGGGAGGTGGAATGAGCAGTTCTTC. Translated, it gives CAKSSGRWNEQFF.

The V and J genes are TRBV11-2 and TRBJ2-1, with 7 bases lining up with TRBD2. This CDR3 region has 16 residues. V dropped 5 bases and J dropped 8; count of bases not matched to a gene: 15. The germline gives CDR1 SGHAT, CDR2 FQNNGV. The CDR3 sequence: CASSPWLASGSHEQFF. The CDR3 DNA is TGTGCCAGCAGCCCATGGCTGGCTAGCGGATCACATGAGCAGTTCTTC.

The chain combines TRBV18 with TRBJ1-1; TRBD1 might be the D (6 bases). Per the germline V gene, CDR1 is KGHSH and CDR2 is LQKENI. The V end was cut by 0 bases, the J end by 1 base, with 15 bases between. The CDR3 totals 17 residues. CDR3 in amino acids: CASSPPNRDAANTEAFF. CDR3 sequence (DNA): TGTGCCAGCTCACCACCGAACAGGGATGCAGCGAACACTGAAGCTTTCTTT.

The CDR3, as DNA: TGTGCCAGCAGTATTGGGGGGGCTGGCACAGATACGCAGTATTTT. As protein: CASSIGGAGTDTQYF. The V call is TRBV2, the J call TRBJ2-3; tentative D call: TRBD2 (7 bases). The CDR3 is 15 residues long. Germline V gives CDR1 SNHLY, CDR2 FYNNEI. V gave up 5 bases and J gave up 1 base, with 13 bases separating them.

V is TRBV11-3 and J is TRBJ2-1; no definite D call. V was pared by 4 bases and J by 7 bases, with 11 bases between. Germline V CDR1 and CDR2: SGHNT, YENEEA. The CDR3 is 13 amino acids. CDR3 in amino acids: CASSSSQENEQFF. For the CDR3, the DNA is TGTGCCAGCAGCTCCTCGCAGGAAAATGAGCAGTTCTTC.

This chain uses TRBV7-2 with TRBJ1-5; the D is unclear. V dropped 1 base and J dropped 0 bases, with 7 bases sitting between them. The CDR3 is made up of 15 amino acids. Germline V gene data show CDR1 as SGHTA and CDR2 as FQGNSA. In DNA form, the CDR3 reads TGTGCCAGCAGCTTAGGGCAGTATAGCAATCAGCCCCAGCATTTT. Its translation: CASSLGQYSNQPQHF.

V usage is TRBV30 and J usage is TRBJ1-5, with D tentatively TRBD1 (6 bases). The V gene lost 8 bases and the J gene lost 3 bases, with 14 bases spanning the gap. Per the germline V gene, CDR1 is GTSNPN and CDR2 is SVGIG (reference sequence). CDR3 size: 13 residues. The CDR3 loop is CAESPGVNQPQHF. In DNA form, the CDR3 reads TGTGCCGAGAGTCCAGGGGTCAATCAGCCCCAGCATTTT.

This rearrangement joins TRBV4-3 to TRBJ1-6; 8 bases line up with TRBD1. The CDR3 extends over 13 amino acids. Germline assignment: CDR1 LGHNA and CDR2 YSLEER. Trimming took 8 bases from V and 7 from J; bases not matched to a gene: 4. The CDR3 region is CASSGTGNSPLHF. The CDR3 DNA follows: TGCGCCAGCTCGGGGACAGGAAATTCACCCCTCCACTTT.